A selection of T cell receptor beta chains follows, all from one sample in a study of blood T cell repertoires in COVID-19. Data came from immunoSEQ multiplex PCR; TCRdb stores just in-frame clones and leaves some out. Of 150,000 to 200,000 clones listed, around 90% are singletons. Sequencing was done on a sample of peripheral blood. These receptors were collected from a man in his sixties with active or convalescent COVID-19. Each CDR3 is given with its conserved first and last residue. A D gene is named only where the DNA matches it firmly. Clone size appears in some rows only: once, few, many, or a class for an expanded clone.

D gene	clone size	J gene	V gene	CDR3 DNA	CDR3 protein
TRBD2	NA	TRBJ2-5	TRBV4-2	TGTGCCAGCAGCCAAGCCGGGACTATTGGAGAGACCCAGTACTTC	CASSQAGTIGETQYF
NA	NA	TRBJ2-5	TRBV11-1	TGTGCCAGCAGCTTAGCGCAGGGGCAAGAGACCCAGTACTTC	CASSLAQGQETQYF
NA	NA	TRBJ2-3	TRBV9	TGTGCCAGCAGCGTAGGTGCAGGGGACACAGATACGCAGTATTTT	CASSVGAGDTDTQYF
TRBD1	once	TRBJ1-2	TRBV6-5	TGTGCCAGCGGCGAGAGGGACAGGGGTAACTATGGCTACACCTTC	CASGERDRGNYGYTF
TRBD1	NA	TRBJ2-7	TRBV14	TGTGCCAGCAGCCAAGACAGCAGGACAGGTTCCTACGAGCAGTACTTC	CASSQDSRTGSYEQYF
NA	NA	TRBJ2-2	TRBV9	TGTGCCAGCAGCAACCGCGGGGACAACACCGGGGAGCTGTTTTTT	CASSNRGDNTGELFF
NA	NA	TRBJ1-1	TRBV20-1	TGCAGTGCTCGCACAGATTTCGGAGCTTTCTTT	CSARTDFGAFF
NA	NA	TRBJ1-6	TRBV7-2	TGTGCCAGCAGCTCTAGACAGTCCTATAATTCACCCCTCCACTTT	CASSSRQSYNSPLHF
NA	NA	TRBJ2-1	TRBV27	TGTGCCAGCAGTTCTCTTTCCGGGGATTTCGCTGCTAATGAGCAGTTCTTC	CASSSLSGDFAANEQFF
TRBD2	NA	TRBJ2-3	TRBV24-1	TGTGCCACCAGTGATGACTCTAGTCAAGGCGGGGGGTTGACAGATACGCAGTATTTT	CATSDDSSQGGGLTDTQYF
TRBD1	NA	TRBJ1-2	TRBV5-5	TGTGCCAGCAGCTCGGCGACAGGGATTTACACCTTC	CASSSATGIYTF
TRBD1	NA	TRBJ1-1	TRBV6-5	TGTGCCAGCAGTTACTTTGCAGGGGGCGAAACTGAAGCTTTCTTT	CASSYFAGGETEAFF
NA	NA	TRBJ1-1	TRBV18	TGTGCCAGCTTCCCCCGTCGACTCCTTCCCCGAACCACTGAAGCTTTCTTT	CASFPRRLLPRTTEAFF
NA	NA	TRBJ2-3	TRBV6-5	TGTGCCAGCAGTTTCGGGGGACGGACAGATACGCAGTATTTT	CASSFGGRTDTQYF
NA	NA	TRBJ1-6	TRBV9	TGTGCCAGCAGCGGCCACCCGGGACTTCCTAATTCACCCCTCCACTTT	CASSGHPGLPNSPLHF
NA	NA	TRBJ1-5	TRBV27	TGTGCCAGCGGCCTCCGGGACAACAATCAGCCCCAGCATTTT	CASGLRDNNQPQHF
NA	NA	TRBJ1-5	TRBV6-2/TRBV6-3	TGTGCCAGCAGTTTTGGGGGGGTAAGCAATCAGCCCCAGCATTTT	CASSFGGVSNQPQHF
NA	many	TRBJ2-1	TRBV3-1/TRBV3-2	TGTGCCAGCAGCCAGATCGTCGCGGACAGTTACAATGAGCAGTTCTTC	CASSQIVADSYNEQFF
NA	NA	TRBJ1-1	TRBV11-2	TGTGCCAGCAGCTTAACCCGGGATACTGAAGCTTTCTTT	CASSLTRDTEAFF
NA	once	TRBJ2-5	TRBV30	TGTGCCTGGAGTCATACAGGGATCCAAGAGACCCAGTACTTC	CAWSHTGIQETQYF
TRBD1	NA	TRBJ2-3	TRBV19	TGTGCCAGTAGTATAGGGCAGGGGGCCGGCACAGATACGCAGTATTTT	CASSIGQGAGTDTQYF
NA	NA	TRBJ1-6	TRBV10-2	TGCGCCAGCAGTTCCAGACGGGACACAAGTTCACCCCTCCACTTT	CASSSRRDTSSPLHF
NA	NA	TRBJ1-1	TRBV3-1/TRBV3-2	TGTGCCAGCAGCCAAGGAGGTATCGGGAACGAAGCTTTCTTT	CASSQGGIGNEAFF
NA	NA	TRBJ1-1	TRBV5-1	TGCGCCAGCAGCTCAAGGGGAGGGGGGAGCCCGTCCCTCTCGGGCACTGAAGCTTTCTTT	CASSSRGGGSPSLSGTEAFF
TRBD1	NA	TRBJ2-1	TRBV19	TGTGCCAGTAGTATAAGGACAGGGGGGCACAATGAGCAGTTCTTC	CASSIRTGGHNEQFF